This T cell receptor (beta chain) was recorded in a study of beta chain features in type 1 diabetes. A CD45RO/CCR7/CD25/CD127/CD95/CD27 panel sorted naive, central memory, regulatory and stem cell-like memory CD4+ cells. With V trimmed by 5 bases and J by 2 bases, 7 bases remained unmatched. The CDR3 covers 15 residues. The germline gives CDR1 LGHNA, CDR2 YNFKEQ. This clone was picked up a small number of times. Since all of the isolated RNA was reverse transcribed, expressed TCRB transcripts were what got sequenced. This table comes from immunoSEQ multiplex PCR, and its TCRdb copy is limited to in-frame clones, with some not included. The sample yields around 200,000 clones, about 13% seen once.

The chain carries TRBV4-2 and TRBJ2-7, with 9 nucleotides matching TRBD2. Material: central memory CD4+ T cells from blood. This clonotype was obtained from a woman aged 18 to 35 in good health. The CDR3 loop is CASSSRLAVAYEQYF. In nucleotides, the CDR3 is TGTGCCAGCAGCTCTCGACTAGCGGTGGCCTACGAGCAGTACTTC.